This entry describes one T cell receptor (beta chain). The antigen is unknown. This record comes from a study of cytomegalovirus exposure and HLA in healthy donors. The overall study: About 80 million unique TCRs, all from HLA-typed donors, were included in an early release of the data. Regarding the study as a whole: Presence/absence results assume similar sequencing depth per donor, which may not hold.

With 60 Vbeta and 13 Jbeta primers, the PCR was carried out. Measured with immunoSEQ multiplex PCR; TCRdb has only the in-frame clones, and not every one. The sample has under 200,000 clones; approximately 80% are singletons. Sequenced sample: PBMCs. The clonotype comes from a male donor in good health and CMV-seropositive.

The CDR3 region is CASSAQGLRNYGYTF. Written as DNA, the CDR3 is TGTGCCAGCAGCGCACAGGGGCTCCGTAACTATGGCTACACCTTC. This chain links TRBV9 with TRBJ1-2; 7 positions agree with TRBD1. CDR3 length equals 15 residues. Germline trimming cut 3 bases from V and 1 base from J; bases unmatched to any gene: 6. Germline CDR1 is SGDLS and CDR2 is YYNGEE.